The following is a TCR beta chain sequence with its context. The second PCR ran about 6 to 11 cycles with a sample-barcoded 5' primer and J-beta primers. MiXCR was run by TCRdb on the 5' RACE reads, yielding one entry per CDR3 protein. The data hold about 940,000 distinct CDR3 sequences, with around 49% observed a single time. The source of the sample is a study of blood T cells in healthy people across ages. Germline loops: CDR1 DFQATT, CDR2 SNEGSKA (reference sequence). The junction had 11 bases not matched to a gene; V was cut back by 2 bases and J by 6 bases. This CDR3 has 16 residues. The TCR was taken from a man between 25 and 39 years old in good health. The sequenced sample was blood. The genes are TRBV20-1 and TRBJ2-1; 9 positions match TRBD2. The CDR3 here is CSARPPASGVRNEQFF. The CDR3 DNA reads TGCAGTGCTAGACCCCCGGCTAGCGGGGTTCGCAATGAGCAGTTCTTC.